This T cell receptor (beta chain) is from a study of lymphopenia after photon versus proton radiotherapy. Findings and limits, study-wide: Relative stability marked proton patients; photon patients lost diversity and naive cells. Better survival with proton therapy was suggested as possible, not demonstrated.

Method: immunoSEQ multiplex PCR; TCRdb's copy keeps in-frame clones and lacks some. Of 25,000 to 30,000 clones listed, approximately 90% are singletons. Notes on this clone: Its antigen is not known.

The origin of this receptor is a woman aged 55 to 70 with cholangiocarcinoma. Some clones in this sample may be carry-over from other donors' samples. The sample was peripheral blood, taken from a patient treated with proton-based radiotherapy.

The CDR3: CASSMVAGGSYEQYF. The CDR3 DNA reads TGTGCCAGTAGTATGGTGGCGGGAGGATCCTACGAGCAGTACTTC. The chain is built from TRBV19 and TRBJ2-7; TRBD2 agrees at 8 bases. CDR1 is LNHDA and CDR2 is SQIVND in the germline V gene (reference sequence). There are 15 residues in the CDR3. The junction had 5 bases not matched to a gene; V was cut back by 3 bases and J by 1 base.